A single TCR beta chain is shown here with its context. Its specificity is unknown. For the second PCR, which ran for 7 to 11 cycles, a sample-barcoded 5' primer and a J-beta primer mix were used. Each cDNA molecule was tagged by a template-switch adaptor that had 12 random nucleotides. Each sample provided no less than 2.5 million CDR3-containing paired-end reads. TCRdb passed the 5' RACE reads through MiXCR, listing each CDR3 protein once. The repertoire holds about 830,000 distinct CDR3 sequences, with 62% as singletons. The sample comes from a study of blood T cells in healthy people across ages. Points from the study as a whole: Estimated diversity that came from one million T cells was considered an underestimate.

The CDR3 totals 15 residues. Per germline, CDR1 MDHEN and CDR2 SYDVKM. V lost 3 bases and J lost 3, with 12 bases in between. The sequence was obtained from a man aged 25 to 40 in good health. The genes are TRBV28 and TRBJ1-5; tentative D call: TRBD1 (5 bases). Sequences were obtained from blood. CDR3 nucleotides: TGTGCCAGCAGTTTTGCGGTGGGGGACAATCAGCCCCAGCATTTT. It codes for CASSFAVGDNQPQHF.